This TCR beta chain was captured by sequencing in a study of blood T cell repertoires in COVID-19. Study-wide background: The samples span acute and convalescent COVID-19 from the United States, Italy and Spain. T cells, B-cell-depleted T cells, or PBMCs supplied cDNA or gDNA.

CDR1 is GTSNPN and CDR2 is SVGIG in the germline V gene (reference sequence). CDR3 length: 15 amino acids. The junction had 9 bases not matched to a gene; V was cut back by 2 bases and J by 4 bases. Per the original data handling: Reference gene primers were amplified, and this amplification served to estimate nucleated cell counts. Using immunoSEQ multiplex PCR, the repertoire was profiled, and TCRdb retains in-frame clones only, with some absent. That table is the source of V, J and clone size, and D and trimming were worked out from the DNA. The profile covers approximately 99,000 clones, with around 79% appearing a single time and around a sixth taken by the ten largest.

The chain has TRBV30 and TRBJ1-2, with TRBD1 matching 8 bases. This clonotype was obtained from an elderly woman with active or convalescent COVID-19. The sample comprised peripheral blood. CDR3 sequence reads: CAWSPAGTGFYGYTF. In DNA form, the CDR3 reads TGTGCCTGGAGTCCCGCCGGGACAGGCTTCTATGGCTACACCTTC.